Listed below are T cell receptor beta chains from one sample, sequenced in a study of OX40 agonist ivuxolimab in advanced cancers. Sequencing was performed with immunoSEQ multiplex PCR; in TCRdb, only in-frame clones are kept and a portion is missing. The top ten clones hold 20% of a sample with approximately 15,000 clones, 86% of them seen once. The sequencing here drew on CD4+ or CD8+ T cells sorted from blood, taken in a trial of the OX40 agonist ivuxolimab. These receptors all come from an adult with an advanced solid tumor such as melanoma, head and neck, liver or kidney cancer. The conserved cysteine and the conserved F or W are not part of the CDR3 here.

V	J	CDR3
TRBV4-3	-	ASSQVGGREVEQY
TRBV10-3	TRBJ2-1	AISGVDEQF
TRBV9	TRBJ2-5	ASSPSSFLAQETQY
TRBV30	TRBJ1-4	AWRPGPDNEKLF
TRBV5-4	TRBJ2-1	ASSQGLAGGNEQF
TRBV27	TRBJ1-1	ASSLNRGSTEAF
TRBV7-2	TRBJ2-2	ASSLGGTGNTGELF
TRBV29-1	TRBJ1-1	SALTSGGTEAF
TRBV27	TRBJ2-7	ASSQGRSPYEQY
TRBV11-1	TRBJ2-5	ASSLGGPRYQETQY
TRBV6-1	TRBJ1-1	ASTGGGRTAEAF
TRBV5-5	TRBJ2-7	ASSFRQVGTYEQY
TRBV2	TRBJ1-2	ASSEAVGGGYT
TRBV9	TRBJ2-7	ASSFGTSFYEQY
TRBV10-1	TRBJ2-2	ASRPTGDTGELF
TRBV27	TRBJ2-7	ASSPGQGPYEQY
TRBV30	TRBJ1-4	AWQNEKLF
TRBV10-3	TRBJ1-5	ATTGGFNQPQH
TRBV4-3	TRBJ2-5	ASSQGWSEETQY
TRBV7-8	TRBJ2-4	ASSPKQGLAKNIQY
TRBV4-2	TRBJ2-7	ASRSSGRGSYEQY
TRBV6-1	TRBJ2-5	ASRWLHQETQY
TRBV5-1	TRBJ2-4	ASSLEGFLSGNIQY
TRBV6-1	TRBJ2-7	ASSESVSYEQY
TRBV7-8	TRBJ1-2	ASSLPIRFSGRNYGYT
TRBV6-1	TRBJ2-5	ASKPGVLETQY
TRBV6-5	TRBJ2-3	ASSYRGTDTQY
TRBV30	TRBJ2-5	AWSLGTQY
TRBV18	TRBJ2-6	ASSPPSGPGANVLT
TRBV6-1	TRBJ2-3	ASGQGVLTDTQY
TRBV7-9	TRBJ1-1	ASSSGTVHTEAF
TRBV6-1	TRBJ2-5	ASTVVIQETQY
TRBV16	TRBJ1-2	ASSILRVVRKTYG
TRBV2	TRBJ2-5	ASRFRAGGSWAQY
TRBV19	TRBJ2-3	ASHNRFTDTQY
TRBV11-1	TRBJ1-3	ASSLVDSLSGNTIY
TRBV27	TRBJ1-6	ASSPGQKGYNSPLH
TRBV7-3	TRBJ1-2	ASSSWGAYT
TRBV7-2	TRBJ2-4	ASSITVAKNIQY
TRBV10-3	TRBJ1-1	AISDRAMNTEAF
TRBV5-1	TRBJ2-2	ASSLAGQGDGELF
TRBV6-5	TRBJ2-7	ASSEWTSGNYEQY
TRBV18	TRBJ1-2	ASSPRESYGYT
TRBV10-3	TRBJ2-1	AISESLSGRASEQF
TRBV7-3	TRBJ2-7	ASSLGGRASEQY
TRBV6-6	TRBJ1-1	ASGTVYEAF
TRBV5-1	TRBJ2-7	ASSLAAAGATYEQY
TRBV14	TRBJ2-7	ASSQKASEQY
TRBV5-4	TRBJ2-5	ASNLRGTETQY
TRBV28	TRBJ1-5	ASSLNGNQPQH
TRBV5-1	TRBJ2-2	ATRGEAVNTGELF
TRBV2	TRBJ2-5	ASSDLGTGWETQY